The 4 T cell receptor beta chains reported below all come from one sample, sequenced in a study of blood T cell repertoires in COVID-19. Repertoires were generated with immunoSEQ multiplex PCR, while TCRdb's copy carries only in-frame clones and drops some. The profile shows some 220,000 clones, around 85% of them singletons. Sequences were obtained from peripheral blood. The receptors were sampled from a woman aged 55-69 years with active or convalescent COVID-19.

The chain couples TRBV19 to TRBJ2-7, with 8 bases aligning to TRBD1. CDR3 length: 14 residues. Unmatched junction bases numbered 7, after V lost 6 bases and J lost 3 bases. Looked up from germline, CDR1 is LNHDA and CDR2 is SQIVND (reference sequence). CDR3 sequence reads: CASSPGQGLYEQYF. CDR3 DNA sequence: TGTGCCAGTAGCCCCGGACAGGGACTCTACGAGCAGTACTTC.

The chain carries TRBV5-6 and TRBJ2-3, with 12 bases aligning to TRBD2. The CDR3 sequence is 15 residues long. The V and J ends lost 0 bases and 6 bases, in that order; junction bases with no gene match: 2. Per the germline V gene, CDR1 is SGHDT and CDR2 is YYEEEE. This CDR3 is CASSLASGGADTQYF. In DNA, the CDR3 is TGTGCCAGCAGCTTGGCTAGCGGGGGGGCGGATACGCAGTATTTT.

The genes are TRBV7-6 and TRBJ2-2; D may be TRBD2 (5 bases). Trimming cost V 1 base and J 5 bases, with 14 bases left between them. The CDR3 runs 16 residues. The germline gives CDR1 SGHVS, CDR2 FNYEAQ. The CDR3 here is CASSLGVVGGTGELFF. In DNA form, the CDR3 reads TGTGCCAGCAGCTTAGGAGTAGTAGGCGGGACCGGGGAGCTGTTTTTT.

The rearrangement uses TRBV4-1 and TRBJ2-3; 11 bases are a match to TRBD2. The germline V gene encodes CDR1 MGHRA and CDR2 YSYEKL. This CDR3 has 16 amino acids. The V segment lost 4 bases and the J segment 0 bases; nucleotides outside the gene matches: 3. This CDR3 reads CASSLTSGGSTDTQYF. The CDR3 DNA sequence: TGCGCCAGCAGCCTAACTAGCGGGGGTAGCACAGATACGCAGTATTTT.